This passage covers 2 T cell receptor beta chains from one sample sequenced in a study of blood T cell repertoires in COVID-19. Generated by immunoSEQ multiplex PCR, the TCRdb table keeps only in-frame clones and is missing some. The profile shows about 140,000 clones, roughly 89% of them singletons. The specimen was peripheral blood. The receptors originated from a woman in her 40s with acute or convalescent COVID-19.

The rearrangement uses TRBV28 and TRBJ1-1; 11 bases line up with TRBD1. Germline V gene sequence: CDR1 MDHEN, CDR2 SYDVKM. The V gene end was trimmed by 6 bases and the J gene end by 3 bases; junction bases not matched to a gene: 0. This CDR3 has 13 amino acids. The DNA for the CDR3 is TGTGCCAGCAGGGGACAGGGGGACACTGAAGCTTTCTTT. Translated: CASRGQGDTEAFF. Drawing the rest from reference TRBV28 and TRBJ1-1, the complete variable domain is DVKVTQSSRYLVKRTGEKVFLECVQDMDHENMFWYRQDPGLGLRLIYFSYDVKMKEKGDIPEGYSVSREKKERFSLILESASTNQTSMYLCASRGQGDTEAFFGQGTRLTVV.

The rearrangement uses TRBV7-2 and TRBJ2-2; 8 nucleotides match TRBD2. The germline V gene has CDR1 SGHTA and CDR2 FQGNSA. CDR3 length: 15 residues. Trimming at V came to 8 bases and at J to 5 bases, leaving 10 bases not matched to a gene. The CDR3 loop is CASGPRVAGTGELFF. The CDR3 nucleotides read TGTGCCAGCGGCCCGCGGGTAGCGGGAACCGGGGAGCTGTTTTTT.